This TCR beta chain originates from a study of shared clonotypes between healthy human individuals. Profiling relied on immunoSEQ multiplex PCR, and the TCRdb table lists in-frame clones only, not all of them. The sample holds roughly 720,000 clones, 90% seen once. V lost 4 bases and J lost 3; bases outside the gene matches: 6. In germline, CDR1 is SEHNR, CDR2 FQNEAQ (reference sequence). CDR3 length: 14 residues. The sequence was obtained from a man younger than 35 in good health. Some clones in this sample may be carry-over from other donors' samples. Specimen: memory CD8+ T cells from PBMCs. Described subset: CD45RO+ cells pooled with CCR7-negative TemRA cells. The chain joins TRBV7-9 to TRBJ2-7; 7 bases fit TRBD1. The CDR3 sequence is CASSWSTGNYEQYF. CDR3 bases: TGTGCCAGCAGCTGGTCGACAGGGAACTACGAGCAGTACTTC.